The clone carrying this TCR beta chain was counted a few times. The CDR3 is 19 residues long. The V gene end was trimmed by 5 bases and the J gene end by 0 bases; junction bases not matched to a gene: 13. The V gene's germline CDR1 is SGHTA and CDR2 FQGTGA. Via MiXCR, TCRdb re-called the RT-PCR reads, giving one row per CDR3 protein. The table records about 680,000 distinct CDR3 sequences, approximately 15% of them present only once. This TCR derives from a female donor in good health, serving as a healthy control. The chain is built from TRBV7-3 and TRBJ1-1, with 12 bases lining up with TRBD1. What was sequenced was memory CD4+ T cells from blood. The CDR3, as DNA: TGTGCCAGCAGCCCCCAAGGAGGGACAGGGGGCATTTTGAACACTGAAGCTTTCTTT. This encodes CASSPQGGTGGILNTEAFF.